A selection of T cell receptor beta chains follows, all from one sample in a study of blood T cell repertoires in COVID-19. Assay: immunoSEQ multiplex PCR; the TCRdb copy retains only in-frame clones and omits some. Among 100,000 to 150,000 clones listed, 80% to 90% were seen once. The sequenced sample consisted of PBMCs or T cells enriched from blood (not recorded which). These receptors came from a woman in her 50s who had recovered from COVID-19. CDR3s include the opening cysteine and the closing phenylalanine or tryptophan. Fields, in order: CDR3 length, J gene, clone size, V gene, D gene, CDR3 DNA, CDR3 protein. The D gene is left open where the match is weak. For some rows the clone size is stated as once, few or many, or as a class when expanded; others skip it.

CDR3 length: 15
J gene: TRBJ1-2
clone size: NA
V gene: TRBV5-5
D gene: NA
CDR3 DNA: TGTGCCAGCAGCTTTAGTCAGGCGACCCTCTATGGCTACACCTTC
CDR3 protein: CASSFSQATLYGYTF

CDR3 length: 14
J gene: TRBJ1-2
clone size: NA
V gene: TRBV19
D gene: NA
CDR3 DNA: TGTGCCAGTAGTATAGTGGAGTCTCTCTATGGCTACACCTTC
CDR3 protein: CASSIVESLYGYTF

CDR3 length: 16
J gene: TRBJ1-2
clone size: few
V gene: TRBV28
D gene: TRBD1
CDR3 DNA: TGTGCCAGCAGTTTGGGGACAGGGCGGACTAACTATGGCTACACCTTC
CDR3 protein: CASSLGTGRTNYGYTF

CDR3 length: 16
J gene: TRBJ2-3
clone size: NA
V gene: TRBV6-2/TRBV6-3
D gene: TRBD1
CDR3 DNA: TGTGCCAGCAGCAGGACAGGGGGCCTATACACAGATACGCAGTATTTT
CDR3 protein: CASSRTGGLYTDTQYF

CDR3 length: 17
J gene: TRBJ2-2
clone size: once
V gene: TRBV4-2
D gene: TRBD2
CDR3 DNA: TGTGCCAGCAGCCAAGATGGCCGGGGGGAAAACACCGGGGAGCTGTTTTTT
CDR3 protein: CASSQDGRGENTGELFF

CDR3 length: 14
J gene: TRBJ1-3
clone size: NA
V gene: TRBV7-9
D gene: NA
CDR3 DNA: TGTGCCAGCAGTTCTACAGGGACTGGAAACACCATATATTTT
CDR3 protein: CASSSTGTGNTIYF

CDR3 length: 15
J gene: TRBJ2-1
clone size: NA
V gene: TRBV11-2
D gene: TRBD1
CDR3 DNA: TGTGCCAGCAGCTTCGGGGACAGGGCTAACAATGAGCAGTTCTTC
CDR3 protein: CASSFGDRANNEQFF

CDR3 length: 14
J gene: TRBJ2-1
clone size: NA
V gene: TRBV6-4
D gene: TRBD1
CDR3 DNA: TGTGCCAGCAGCGGGACAGGGGGAGAGGGTGAGCAGTTCTTC
CDR3 protein: CASSGTGGEGEQFF

CDR3 length: 15
J gene: TRBJ1-2
clone size: NA
V gene: TRBV11-3
D gene: NA
CDR3 DNA: TGTGCCAGCAGCTTTTCCGTCCAGGGTTTTCGATTCTACACCTTC
CDR3 protein: CASSFSVQGFRFYTF

CDR3 length: 11
J gene: TRBJ1-2
clone size: NA
V gene: TRBV2
D gene: NA
CDR3 DNA: TGTGCCAGCACACAGGCTCATGGCTACACCTTC
CDR3 protein: CASTQAHGYTF

CDR3 length: 16
J gene: TRBJ2-5
clone size: NA
V gene: TRBV15
D gene: NA
CDR3 DNA: TGTGCCACCAGCAAGATTATCGACAAGATTCAAGAGACCCAGTACTTC
CDR3 protein: CATSKIIDKIQETQYF

CDR3 length: 13
J gene: TRBJ2-1
clone size: NA
V gene: TRBV4-3
D gene: NA
CDR3 DNA: TGCGCCAGCAGCCAACTGGACAGCACAGAGCAGTTCTTC
CDR3 protein: CASSQLDSTEQFF

CDR3 length: 12
J gene: TRBJ2-3
clone size: NA
V gene: TRBV12-3/TRBV12-4
D gene: NA
CDR3 DNA: TGTGCCAGCAGTTTCAGGGTAGATACGCAGTATTTT
CDR3 protein: CASSFRVDTQYF

CDR3 length: 12
J gene: TRBJ1-3
clone size: NA
V gene: TRBV19
D gene: NA
CDR3 DNA: TGTGCCAGTAGCCTGCTAGGAAACACCATATATTTT
CDR3 protein: CASSLLGNTIYF

CDR3 length: 16
J gene: TRBJ2-5
clone size: NA
V gene: TRBV4-1
D gene: NA
CDR3 DNA: TGCGCCAGCAGCCAGGCCCGAGGGGGGGGACAAGAGACCCAGTACTTC
CDR3 protein: CASSQARGGGQETQYF

CDR3 length: 14
J gene: TRBJ1-1
clone size: NA
V gene: TRBV10-1
D gene: NA
CDR3 DNA: TGCGCCAGCAGTGAGTACAGGTCCAACACTGAAGCTTTCTTT
CDR3 protein: CASSEYRSNTEAFF

CDR3 length: 15
J gene: TRBJ2-3
clone size: once
V gene: TRBV18
D gene: TRBD2
CDR3 DNA: TGTGCCAGCTCCCCGCCTGCGGGGGGCACAGATACGCAGTATTTT
CDR3 protein: CASSPPAGGTDTQYF

CDR3 length: 14
J gene: TRBJ2-5
clone size: NA
V gene: TRBV3-1/TRBV3-2
D gene: TRBD1
CDR3 DNA: TGTGCCAGCAGCTATGGGACAGGACAAGAGACCCAGTACTTC
CDR3 protein: CASSYGTGQETQYF

CDR3 length: 12
J gene: TRBJ2-3
clone size: once
V gene: TRBV5-1
D gene: NA
CDR3 DNA: TGCGCCAGCAGCCGAGAGACAGATACGCAGTATTTT
CDR3 protein: CASSRETDTQYF

CDR3 length: 14
J gene: TRBJ1-2
clone size: once
V gene: TRBV11-2
D gene: TRBD1
CDR3 DNA: TGTGCCAGCAGCGAGGACAGGGTGGTTTCTGGCTACACCTTC
CDR3 protein: CASSEDRVVSGYTF

CDR3 length: 15
J gene: TRBJ2-3
clone size: NA
V gene: TRBV5-4
D gene: NA
CDR3 DNA: TGTGCCAGCAGCTTGGGACAGGCTTCCACAGATACGCAGTATTTT
CDR3 protein: CASSLGQASTDTQYF

CDR3 length: 17
J gene: TRBJ1-6
clone size: NA
V gene: TRBV2
D gene: TRBD1
CDR3 DNA: TGTGCCAGCAGTGATCAATCCGGGACAGGGAGGGTATCACCCCTCCACTTT
CDR3 protein: CASSDQSGTGRVSPLHF

CDR3 length: 15
J gene: TRBJ2-7
clone size: NA
V gene: TRBV5-4
D gene: NA
CDR3 DNA: TGTGCCAGCAGTCTACCCTCGGGGGGCACTTTCGAGCAGTACTTC
CDR3 protein: CASSLPSGGTFEQYF

CDR3 length: 16
J gene: TRBJ1-6
clone size: NA
V gene: TRBV2
D gene: NA
CDR3 DNA: TGTGCCAGCAGGGACAACCTGAGCTCGGGTAATTCACCCCTCCACTTT
CDR3 protein: CASRDNLSSGNSPLHF

CDR3 length: 16
J gene: TRBJ2-3
clone size: NA
V gene: TRBV4-3
D gene: NA
CDR3 DNA: TGCGCCAGCAGCCAAGAAGGAACAGGGCATCAAGATACGCAGTATTTT
CDR3 protein: CASSQEGTGHQDTQYF

CDR3 length: 10
J gene: TRBJ2-7
clone size: NA
V gene: TRBV5-7
D gene: NA
CDR3 DNA: TGTGCCAGCATAAGACTGGGGCAGTACTTC
CDR3 protein: CASIRLGQYF

CDR3 length: 11
J gene: TRBJ2-7
clone size: NA
V gene: TRBV7-9
D gene: TRBD1
CDR3 DNA: TGTGCCACCTGGGACAGCTACGAGCAGTACTTC
CDR3 protein: CATWDSYEQYF

CDR3 length: 13
J gene: TRBJ2-1
clone size: NA
V gene: TRBV3-1/TRBV3-2
D gene: NA
CDR3 DNA: TGTGCCAGCAGCCAAGATATCGGCCAAAGGGGTTTCTTC
CDR3 protein: CASSQDIGQRGFF

CDR3 length: 14
J gene: TRBJ1-2
clone size: NA
V gene: TRBV11-3
D gene: NA
CDR3 DNA: TGTGCCAGCAGCGCGGGAGGACAGAATTATGGCTACACCTTC
CDR3 protein: CASSAGGQNYGYTF

CDR3 length: 16
J gene: TRBJ2-2
clone size: NA
V gene: TRBV2
D gene: NA
CDR3 DNA: TGTGCCAGCAGCGTATGGGCAGGGGATCGCACCGGGGAGCTGTTTTTT
CDR3 protein: CASSVWAGDRTGELFF

CDR3 length: 13
J gene: TRBJ1-5
clone size: NA
V gene: TRBV4-3
D gene: NA
CDR3 DNA: TGCGCCAGCAGCCAAGACCGGGGTCAGCCCCAGCATTTT
CDR3 protein: CASSQDRGQPQHF

CDR3 length: 16
J gene: TRBJ1-3
clone size: NA
V gene: TRBV9
D gene: NA
CDR3 DNA: TGTGCCAGCAGCGCAGAGACAGGAACCTCTGGAAACACCATATATTTT
CDR3 protein: CASSAETGTSGNTIYF

CDR3 length: 15
J gene: TRBJ1-6
clone size: NA
V gene: TRBV2
D gene: NA
CDR3 DNA: TGTGCCAGCAGTCTCAACAGGGACTATAATTCACCCCTCCACTTT
CDR3 protein: CASSLNRDYNSPLHF

CDR3 length: 16
J gene: TRBJ1-5
clone size: few
V gene: TRBV6-1
D gene: NA
CDR3 DNA: TGTGCCAGCAGTGAACCGGGGAGCGGAGGCAATCAGCCCCAGCATTTT
CDR3 protein: CASSEPGSGGNQPQHF

CDR3 length: 13
J gene: TRBJ1-6
clone size: few
V gene: TRBV2
D gene: TRBD1
CDR3 DNA: TGTGCCAGAGGACAGGGAATTAATTCACCCCTCCACTTT
CDR3 protein: CARGQGINSPLHF

CDR3 length: 13
J gene: TRBJ2-6
clone size: NA
V gene: TRBV11-2
D gene: NA
CDR3 DNA: TGTGCCAGCAGCCCCCCAGTCGCCAACGTCCTGACTTTC
CDR3 protein: CASSPPVANVLTF

CDR3 length: 15
J gene: TRBJ2-5
clone size: NA
V gene: TRBV14
D gene: NA
CDR3 DNA: TGTGCCAGCAGCCAAGAACAGGGTCCTGCGAAGACCCAGTACTTC
CDR3 protein: CASSQEQGPAKTQYF

CDR3 length: 11
J gene: TRBJ1-1
clone size: NA
V gene: TRBV3-1/TRBV3-2
D gene: NA
CDR3 DNA: TGTGCCAGCAGCCATCGGGGGACAGCTTTCTTT
CDR3 protein: CASSHRGTAFF

CDR3 length: 13
J gene: TRBJ1-1
clone size: NA
V gene: TRBV12-3/TRBV12-4
D gene: TRBD1
CDR3 DNA: TGTGCCAGCAGAAATACAGGGGCGGGCGAAGCTTTCTTT
CDR3 protein: CASRNTGAGEAFF

CDR3 length: 16
J gene: TRBJ2-2
clone size: NA
V gene: TRBV5-6
D gene: NA
CDR3 DNA: TGTGCCAGCAGCTTGTTCAGGGCGCATGGCACCGGGGAGCTGTTTTTT
CDR3 protein: CASSLFRAHGTGELFF

CDR3 length: 14
J gene: TRBJ2-1
clone size: once
V gene: TRBV7-3
D gene: TRBD1
CDR3 DNA: TGTGCCAGCAGCCCCGGACAGGGGTTTAGTGAGCAGTTCTTC
CDR3 protein: CASSPGQGFSEQFF

CDR3 length: 17
J gene: TRBJ2-6
clone size: NA
V gene: TRBV7-8
D gene: TRBD1
CDR3 DNA: TGTGCCAGCAGCTCCGATTCGACAGGGTCCGGGGCCAACGTCCTGACTTTC
CDR3 protein: CASSSDSTGSGANVLTF

CDR3 length: 16
J gene: TRBJ1-5
clone size: NA
V gene: TRBV27
D gene: NA
CDR3 DNA: TGTGCCAGCAGTCGAAACAGGGAGTTCGGCAATCAGCCCCAGCATTTT
CDR3 protein: CASSRNREFGNQPQHF

CDR3 length: 13
J gene: TRBJ2-1
clone size: NA
V gene: TRBV5-4
D gene: NA
CDR3 DNA: TGTGCCAGCAGCTTGTATTCCTACAATGAGCAGTTCTTC
CDR3 protein: CASSLYSYNEQFF

CDR3 length: 13
J gene: TRBJ1-5
clone size: once
V gene: TRBV6-6
D gene: NA
CDR3 DNA: TGTGCCAGCAGCCCGAGTCGGGAGCAGCCCCAGCATTTT
CDR3 protein: CASSPSREQPQHF

CDR3 length: 14
J gene: TRBJ1-6
clone size: NA
V gene: TRBV5-8
D gene: NA
CDR3 DNA: TGTGCCAGCAGAGCTGAGCTATATAATTCACCCCTCCACTTT
CDR3 protein: CASRAELYNSPLHF

CDR3 length: 13
J gene: TRBJ2-1
clone size: few
V gene: TRBV7-9
D gene: TRBD1
CDR3 DNA: TGTGCCAGCAGGGGGACAGACTACAATGAGCAGTTCTTC
CDR3 protein: CASRGTDYNEQFF

CDR3 length: 16
J gene: TRBJ2-1
clone size: NA
V gene: TRBV2
D gene: TRBD1
CDR3 DNA: TGTGCCAGCAGGGGGACAGGGTGGGTTGGGTACAATGAGCAGTTCTTC
CDR3 protein: CASRGTGWVGYNEQFF

CDR3 length: 17
J gene: TRBJ2-4
clone size: once
V gene: TRBV3-1/TRBV3-2
D gene: NA
CDR3 DNA: TGTGCCAGCAGCCAAGGCGCATTTACAGGGAACACGAACATTCAGTACTTC
CDR3 protein: CASSQGAFTGNTNIQYF

CDR3 length: 16
J gene: TRBJ1-4
clone size: NA
V gene: TRBV3-1/TRBV3-2
D gene: NA
CDR3 DNA: TGTGCCAGCAGCCAAAGAACTGGACAGCTCAATGAAAAACTGTTTTTT
CDR3 protein: CASSQRTGQLNEKLFF

CDR3 length: 16
J gene: TRBJ1-2
clone size: NA
V gene: TRBV4-1
D gene: TRBD1
CDR3 DNA: TGCGCCAGCAGCCAAGGGAACAGGGGGCGGAACTATGGCTACACCTTC
CDR3 protein: CASSQGNRGRNYGYTF

CDR3 length: 13
J gene: TRBJ2-5
clone size: NA
V gene: TRBV5-1
D gene: NA
CDR3 DNA: TGCGCCAGCAGCTTACAGCTACAAGAGACCCAGTACTTC
CDR3 protein: CASSLQLQETQYF

CDR3 length: 14
J gene: TRBJ2-5
clone size: NA
V gene: TRBV25-1
D gene: NA
CDR3 DNA: TGTGCCAGCAGGAGTCGTGAGATCCAAGAGACCCAGTACTTC
CDR3 protein: CASRSREIQETQYF